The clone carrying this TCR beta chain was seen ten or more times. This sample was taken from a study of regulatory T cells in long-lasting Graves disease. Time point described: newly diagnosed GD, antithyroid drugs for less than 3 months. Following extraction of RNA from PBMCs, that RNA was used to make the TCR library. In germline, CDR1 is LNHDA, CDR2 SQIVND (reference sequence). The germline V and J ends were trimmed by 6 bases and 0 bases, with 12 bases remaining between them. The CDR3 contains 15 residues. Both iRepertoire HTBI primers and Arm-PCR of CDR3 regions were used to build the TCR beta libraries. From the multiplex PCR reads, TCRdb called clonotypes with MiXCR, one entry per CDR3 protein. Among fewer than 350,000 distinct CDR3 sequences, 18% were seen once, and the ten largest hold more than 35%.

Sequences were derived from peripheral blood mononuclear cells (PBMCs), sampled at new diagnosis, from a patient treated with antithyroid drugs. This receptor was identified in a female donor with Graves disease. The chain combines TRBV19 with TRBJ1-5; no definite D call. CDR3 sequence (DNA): TGTGCCAGTAGGACGGACGCTCGTAGCAATCAGCCCCAGCATTTT. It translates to CASRTDARSNQPQHF.